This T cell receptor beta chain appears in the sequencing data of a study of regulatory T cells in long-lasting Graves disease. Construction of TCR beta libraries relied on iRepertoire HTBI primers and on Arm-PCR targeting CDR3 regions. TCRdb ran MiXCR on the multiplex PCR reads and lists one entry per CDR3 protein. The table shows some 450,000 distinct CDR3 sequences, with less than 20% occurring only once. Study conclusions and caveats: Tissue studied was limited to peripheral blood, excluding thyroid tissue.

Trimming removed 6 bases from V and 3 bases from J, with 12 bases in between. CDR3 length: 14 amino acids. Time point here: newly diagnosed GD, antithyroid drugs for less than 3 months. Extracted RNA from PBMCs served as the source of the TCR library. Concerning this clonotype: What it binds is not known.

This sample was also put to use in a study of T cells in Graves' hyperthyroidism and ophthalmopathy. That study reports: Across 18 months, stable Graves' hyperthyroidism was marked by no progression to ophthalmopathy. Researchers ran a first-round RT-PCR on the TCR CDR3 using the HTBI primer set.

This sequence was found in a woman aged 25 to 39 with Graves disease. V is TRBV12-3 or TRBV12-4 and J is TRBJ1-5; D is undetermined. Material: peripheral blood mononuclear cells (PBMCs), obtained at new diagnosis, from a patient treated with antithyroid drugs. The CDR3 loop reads CASRNRVPNQPQHF. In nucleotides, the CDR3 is TGTGCCAGCAGAAACAGAGTACCCAATCAGCCCCAGCATTTT.